This TCR beta chain came from a study of T cell responses to AZD1222 COVID-19 vaccine. Study summary: Recipients boosted at about 4 weeks or about 12 weeks are pooled.

Study-level results: Researchers took repertoire samples only after the peak T cell response had come. Two doses of AZD1222 preceded a rise in Spike-specific TCR breadth and depth.

As regards this clone: Antigen specificity is unknown.

Method: immunoSEQ multiplex PCR; TCRdb's copy keeps in-frame clones and lacks some. The sample shows 120,000 to 150,000 clones, around nine tenths of them seen only once. CDR3 length: 13 residues. Looked up from germline, CDR1 is ENHRY and CDR2 is SYGVKD. Trimming took 11 bases from V and 0 from J, leaving 10 bases between them. This material consisted of peripheral blood, taken on day 0 of AZD1222 vaccination. V gene TRBV10-3 combines with J gene TRBJ1-4; D is unresolved. The sequence derives from an adult in good health. Here the CDR3 reads CASQETTNEKLFF. CDR3 coding DNA: TGTGCCTCCCAGGAGACAACTAATGAAAAACTGTTTTTT.